This T cell receptor (beta chain) was captured by sequencing in a study of CD8 T cells in Susac syndrome. Sequencing of TCR beta was carried out in blood CD8+ and CD4+ T cells. It was treatment-naive patients with stable or active relapsing-remitting disease who made up the multiple sclerosis controls. While CD8+ and CD4+ T cells were isolated negatively, TEMRA cells were enriched by FACS. Roughly 0.45 to 1 ug RNA was reverse transcribed with random hexamers. Amplification of TCR beta CDR3 spanned 54 Vbeta and 13 Jbeta via immunoSEQ multiplex PCR. TCRdb re-analysed the immunoSEQ multiplex PCR reads in MiXCR, keeping a single row per CDR3 protein. This sample has more than 95,000 distinct CDR3 sequences; roughly 93% occur once, and the top ten carry about 0.096%. The sample was CD4+ T cells from PBMCs. The clonotype was recovered from a human donor with multiple sclerosis.

CDR3 residues: CASTSGQPGSYGYTF. The CDR3 bases are TGTGCCAGCACTTCAGGACAGCCAGGCAGCTATGGCTACACCTTC. This chain joins TRBV27 and TRBJ1-2; D perhaps matches TRBD1 (6 bases). V was clipped by 7 bases and J by 4 bases, with 19 bases between them. The CDR3 is 15 residues long. CDR1 and CDR2 (germline): MNHEY, SMNVEV (reference sequence).